The T cell receptor (beta chain) described here comes from a study of blood T cells in healthy people across ages. There were at least 5.5 micrograms of total RNA extracted from every sample. This CDR3 contains 19 residues. The V end lost 0 bases, the J end lost 0 bases, and 15 bases lay between the germline ends. CDR1 is LGHDT, CDR2 YNNKEL, per germline (reference sequence). A second PCR of about 6 to 12 cycles used a sample-barcoded 5' primer and a J-beta primer mix. TCRdb reprocessed the 5' RACE reads with MiXCR, giving one entry per CDR3 protein. The table lists 650,000 to 950,000 distinct CDR3 sequences, approximately 48% of them singletons, with about 21% in the top ten.

The sample was blood. The clonotype originates from a man aged 55-75 years in good health. This rearrangement joins TRBV3-1 to TRBJ2-6, with D possibly being TRBD1 or TRBD2 (6 bases each). The CDR3 here is CASSQDRRDTGSGANVLTF. CDR3 bases: TGTGCCAGCAGCCAAGATAGGCGGGACACTGGCTCTGGGGCCAACGTCCTGACTTTC.